One sample yielded the 24 T cell receptor beta chains listed below, sequenced in a study of T-cell memory formation after mild COVID-19. TCRdb re-derived calls from the 5' RACE reads in MiXCR, one entry per CDR3 protein. The profile shows about 290,000 distinct CDR3 sequences, about 16% of them singletons. Sequencing was carried out using PBMCs or a T cell subset sorted from them (not recorded which). These receptors originate from a man between 18 and 29 years old who had mild COVID-19 (a few samples of this study predate the infection). Cell type and time point are not known.

The chain joins TRBV7-8 to TRBJ2-1; 8 nucleotides line up with TRBD2. The CDR3 extends over 18 amino acids. V was clipped by 5 bases and J by 9 bases; unmatched bases: 21. Germline CDR1 reads SGHVS; CDR2 reads FQNEAQ. CDR3 nucleotide sequence: TGTGCCAGCAGCCACCGAATCCCCCCGGGACTAGTGTATACTGAGCAGTTCTTC. Its protein is CASSHRIPPGLVYTEQFF.

In its sample, this clonotype was seen a few times. The gene calls are TRBV28 and TRBJ1-2; D might be TRBD1 (5 bases). CDR3 length: 14 residues. Per the germline V gene, CDR1 is MDHEN and CDR2 is SYDVKM. With 4 bases removed from V and 1 base from J, the gap between germline ends came to 10 bases. In DNA, the CDR3 is TGTGCCAGCAGTTGGGTCGACAGTAACTATGGCTACACCTTC. Amino acid sequence: CASSWVDSNYGYTF.

For the CDR3, the DNA is TGTGCCAGCAGTCCTACAGGGGGCTGGCAGCCCCAGCATTTT. This gives the protein CASSPTGGWQPQHF. The chain carries TRBV12-3 or TRBV12-4 and TRBJ1-5, with TRBD1 matching over 9 bases. This CDR3 region has 14 residues. V trimming: 5 bases; J trimming: 7 bases; junction bases outside the gene matches: 6.

The chain carries TRBV7-2 and TRBJ2-2, with 8 nucleotides matching TRBD2. The CDR3 totals 17 residues. CDR1 is SGHTA, CDR2 FQGNSA, per germline. V lost 5 bases to trimming and J lost 4 bases; unmatched junction nucleotides: 12. In DNA, the CDR3 is TGTGCCAGCAGCCGAGACCGCGCGGGGGGTCTCACCGGGGAGCTGTTTTTT. Its protein is CASSRDRAGGLTGELFF.

This clonotype was seen many times. The V call is TRBV6-2 or TRBV6-3, the J call TRBJ1-5; a possible D gene is TRBD1 (6 bases). The V gene lost 5 bases and the J gene lost 4 bases, with 12 bases spanning the gap. Germline assignment: CDR1 MNHEY and CDR2 SVGEGT. The CDR3 contains 14 residues. The CDR3 coding sequence is TGTGCCAGCAGTCACTTGGACAGAAATCAGCCCCAGCATTTT. The encoded protein is CASSHLDRNQPQHF.

The chain recombines TRBV15 with TRBJ2-7, with D possibly being TRBD2 (5 bases). V lost 2 bases and J lost 4, with 9 bases in between. The CDR3 extends over 13 amino acids. The germline V gene encodes CDR1 LNHNV and CDR2 YYDKDF (reference sequence). The CDR3 protein is CATSRPGEYEQYF. The CDR3 DNA reads as TGTGCCACCAGCAGACCCGGGGAGTACGAGCAGTACTTC.

The V call is TRBV12-3 or TRBV12-4, the J call TRBJ2-1, with TRBD2 matching 7 bases. This CDR3 spans 12 amino acids. J gave up 6 bases and V 7 bases, and 3 bases lay outside the gene matches. The CDR3 loop is CASKSGANEQFF. The CDR3, as DNA: TGTGCCAGCAAGAGCGGGGCCAATGAGCAGTTCTTC.

The CDR3 coding sequence is TGTGCCAGCAGCTTTTCAGGGGATCAGCCCCAGCATTTT. Translated, it gives CASSFSGDQPQHF. The chain carries TRBV5-6 and TRBJ1-5; tentatively, D is TRBD1 (6 bases). CDR3 length: 13 amino acids. The V end lost 2 bases, the J end lost 5 bases, and 8 bases lay between the germline ends. Germline V gives CDR1 SGHDT, CDR2 YYEEEE.

The CDR3, as DNA: TGTGCCAGCAGTTTCGACCCAGATACGCAGTATTTT. This gives the protein CASSFDPDTQYF. This chain links TRBV6-2 or TRBV6-3 with TRBJ2-3; no firm D call. The CDR3 is 12 residues long. The germline V gene encodes CDR1 MNHEY and CDR2 SVGEGT. Trimming left V 4 bases short and J 4 bases short, with 6 bases between.

The gene calls are TRBV4-1 and TRBJ1-2, with D unclear. CDR3 length: 16 residues. V dropped 0 bases and J dropped 8 bases, with 19 bases sitting between them. Germline assignment: CDR1 MGHRA and CDR2 YSYEKL. The CDR3 nucleotides are TGCGCCAGCAGCCAAGACATCAGGCAGAGTCTGGGAGGCTACACCTTC. It specifies CASSQDIRQSLGGYTF.

At least ten counts were recorded for this clonotype. This chain uses TRBV4-3 with TRBJ1-5; no clear D gene. The CDR3 consists of 14 residues. The germline V gene encodes CDR1 LGHNA and CDR2 YSLEER. V dropped 4 bases and J dropped 5 bases, with 12 bases sitting between them. The CDR3 DNA sequence: TGCGCCAGCAGCCCGGTGACAACCGATCAGCCCCAGCATTTT. This sequence encodes CASSPVTTDQPQHF.

The V and J genes are TRBV7-2 and TRBJ1-3; no clear D. V was pared by 4 bases and J by 5 bases, with 9 bases between. The CDR3 consists of 13 residues. Germline CDR1 SGHTA, CDR2 FQGNSA. CDR3 nucleotide sequence: TGTGCCAGCAGCTCATTTAATCGAAACACCATATATTTT. Amino acid sequence: CASSSFNRNTIYF.

Only a few counts were recorded for this clonotype. V gene TRBV4-1 combines with J gene TRBJ1-2; 11 positions agree with TRBD1. J lost 4 bases, V lost 5 bases, and 12 bases had no gene match. The CDR3 sequence is 17 residues long. Germline CDR1 is MGHRA and CDR2 is YSYEKL. CDR3: CASSTGQGAGRTYGYTF. Written as DNA, the CDR3 is TGCGCCAGCAGCACCGGACAGGGGGCAGGACGGACCTATGGCTACACCTTC.

The table lists this clonotype with many counts. The chain has TRBV7-9 and TRBJ2-7; D may be TRBD1 or TRBD2 (5 bases each). V dropped 2 bases and J dropped 7 bases, with 15 bases sitting between them. The CDR3 is made up of 14 amino acids. Germline CDR1 and CDR2: SEHNR and FQNEAQ (reference sequence). CDR3 sequence (DNA): TGTGCCAGCAGCTTATCTGGGACCCAGTGGGAGCAGTACGTC. Encoded protein: CASSLSGTQWEQYV.

The V and J genes are TRBV4-3 and TRBJ2-2; a weak D match, TRBD2 (7 bases). The CDR3 length is 17 residues. V was cut by 1 base and J by 3 bases, with 15 bases left in between. Germline CDR1 is LGHNA and CDR2 is YSLEER. This CDR3 reads CASSQVHRGGDTGELFF. In nucleotides, the CDR3 is TGCGCCAGCAGCCAAGTTCACCGAGGGGGGGACACCGGGGAGCTGTTTTTT.

The gene calls are TRBV4-2 and TRBJ2-2, with a tentative D call TRBD2 (7 bases). CDR3 size: 15 residues. V was shortened by 0 bases and J by 5 bases, with 10 bases between the two germline ends. From germline, CDR1 is LGHNA and CDR2 YNFKEQ. CDR3 sequence (DNA): TGTGCCAGCAGCCAAGAGCGGGGGCGAACCGGGGAGCTGTTTTTT. Residues: CASSQERGRTGELFF.

There are a few counts of this clonotype. The rearrangement links TRBV5-1 to TRBJ1-1, with 8 nucleotides matching TRBD1. CDR1 SGHRS and CDR2 YFSETQ come from the germline V gene. The CDR3 covers 15 residues. The trim removed 4 bases at V and 1 base at J, leaving 6 bases unmatched. CDR3 DNA sequence: TGCGCCAGCAGCGGGACAGGCGCCTCGAACACTGAAGCTTTCTTT. Its protein product is CASSGTGASNTEAFF.

The chain combines TRBV14 with TRBJ2-6; 8 bases are a match to TRBD1. Germline V gene sequence: CDR1 SGHDN, CDR2 FVKESK. This CDR3 region has 16 residues. J lost 3 bases, V lost 1 base, and 2 bases had no gene match. For the CDR3, the DNA is TGTGCCAGCAGCCAAGGGACAGGGCTTGGGGCCAACGTCCTGACTTTC. Translating gives CASSQGTGLGANVLTF.

The rearrangement links TRBV10-3 to TRBJ2-3; 11 positions agree with TRBD2. V shed 6 bases, J shed 4 bases, and the junction held 3 bases outside the gene matches. The CDR3 consists of 14 residues. Germline lookup yields CDR1 ENHRY and CDR2 SYGVKD. DNA of the CDR3: TGTGCCATCAGAAATAGCGGGGGGGCAGATACGCAGTATTTT. This codes for CAIRNSGGADTQYF.

This clonotype was observed a few times. The gene calls are TRBV7-9 and TRBJ1-2; D gene ambiguous. The germline gives CDR1 SEHNR, CDR2 FQNEAQ (reference sequence). This CDR3 has 12 amino acids. Trimming shortened V by 3 bases and J by 2 bases, and 4 bases separated the two germline ends. CDR3 sequence reads: CASSFINYGYTF. Written as DNA, the CDR3 is TGTGCCAGCAGCTTCATAAACTATGGCTACACCTTC.

This clonotype occurred a few times. This chain joins TRBV3-1 and TRBJ2-7; TRBD1 aligns across 8 bases. J gave up 1 base and V 5 bases, and 7 bases lay outside the gene matches. The CDR3 extends over 15 amino acids. Looked up from germline, CDR1 is LGHDT and CDR2 is YNNKEL (reference sequence). The CDR3 DNA sequence: TGTGCCAGCAGCTCGACAGGGGTGGTATCCTACGAGCAGTACTTC. Amino acids: CASSSTGVVSYEQYF.

The genes are TRBV6-6 and TRBJ2-1; D remains ambiguous. This CDR3 region has 16 residues. CDR1 and CDR2 from the germline V gene are MNHNY and SVGAGI (reference sequence). V was cut by 1 base and J by 0 bases, with 10 bases left in between. CDR3 protein: CASSYFLGSSYNEQFF. In nucleotides, the CDR3 is TGTGCCAGCAGTTACTTTCTTGGTAGCTCCTACAATGAGCAGTTCTTC.

The sample holds many counts of this clonotype. As DNA, the CDR3 is TGTGCCAGCAGCGCCGGGACCAGCGCGGATGAGCAGTTCTTC. This sequence encodes CASSAGTSADEQFF. The chain couples TRBV7-2 to TRBJ2-1; D is perhaps TRBD1 or TRBD2 (5 bases each). There are 14 residues in the CDR3. Germline assignment: CDR1 SGHTA and CDR2 FQGNSA. The germline V and J ends were trimmed by 5 bases and 8 bases, with 16 bases remaining between them.

This clonotype showed up many times. V usage is TRBV4-1 and J usage is TRBJ2-4; D unclear. The CDR3 sequence is 16 residues long. V lost 0 bases, J lost 1 base, and 10 bases lay in between. Germline V lookup: CDR1 MGHRA, CDR2 YSYEKL. This CDR3 reads CASSQEVFGAKNIQYF. The CDR3 nucleotides are TGCGCCAGCAGCCAAGAGGTCTTTGGGGCCAAAAACATTCAGTACTTC.